The present T cell receptor (beta chain) was sequenced within a study of blood T cells in healthy people across ages. The V and J ends lost 5 bases and 2 bases, in that order; junction bases with no gene match: 9. The CDR3 sequence is 16 residues long. Germline CDR1 and CDR2: MDHEN and SYDVKM. Through a sample-barcoded 5' primer and a J-beta primer mix, a second PCR was run for roughly 6 to 11 cycles. Each cDNA was tagged by a template-switch adaptor containing 12 random nucleotides. MiXCR, applied by TCRdb to the 5' RACE reads, yields one record per CDR3 protein. The data show about 1.8 million distinct CDR3 sequences, with 40% to 55% seen just once and 2.1% held by the top ten. General study points: Lack of knowledge of donor CMV status possibly confounded expanded clonotype changes. Estimated diversity across one million T cells was deemed an underestimate.

Total RNA, at least 6 micrograms per sample, came from PBMCs. For this clonotype: The antigen remains undetermined.

The source of this sequence is a woman aged 35 to 49 in good health. Material: blood. The chain combines TRBV28 with TRBJ2-3; 8 bases align to TRBD1. The CDR3 spells CASSLPGQGYTDTQYF. CDR3 nucleotide sequence: TGTGCCAGCAGTCTCCCAGGACAGGGCTACACAGATACGCAGTATTTT.